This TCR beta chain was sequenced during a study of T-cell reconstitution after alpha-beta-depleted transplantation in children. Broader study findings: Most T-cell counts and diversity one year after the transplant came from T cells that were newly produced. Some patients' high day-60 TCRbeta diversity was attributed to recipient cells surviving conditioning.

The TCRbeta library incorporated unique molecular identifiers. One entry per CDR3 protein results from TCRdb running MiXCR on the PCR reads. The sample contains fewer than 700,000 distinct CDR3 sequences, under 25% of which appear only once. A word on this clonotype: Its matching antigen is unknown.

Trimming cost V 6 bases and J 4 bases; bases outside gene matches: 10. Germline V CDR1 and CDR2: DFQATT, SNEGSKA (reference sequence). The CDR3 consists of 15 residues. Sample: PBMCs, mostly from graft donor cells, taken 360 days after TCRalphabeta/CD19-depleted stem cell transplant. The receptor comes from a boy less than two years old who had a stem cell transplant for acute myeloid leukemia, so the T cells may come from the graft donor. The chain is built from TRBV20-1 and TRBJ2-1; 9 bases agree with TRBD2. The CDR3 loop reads CSARSPSGVYNEQFF. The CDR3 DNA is TGCAGTGCCCGATCCCCTAGCGGGGTTTACAATGAGCAGTTCTTC.